The source of this T cell receptor beta chain is a study of cytomegalovirus exposure and HLA in healthy donors (dated by TCRdb to the late 2010s). With regard to the full study: According to an earlier analysis of several hundred of the donors, about 180 million T cells yielded 117 million unique TCR beta sequences and about 280 Gb of sequence data. Along with the approximately 650-subject first cohort, a separate validation cohort of over a hundred different subjects was used. HLA typing covered class I and class II loci at four-digit resolution. Around 300 gigabases of sequencing data and approximately 85 million unique TCR sequences were included in an early release covering roughly 700 HLA-typed donors. Donor age, sex, ethnicity and CMV serostatus were compiled alongside the repertoire data. To predict cytomegalovirus infection status, the study combined high-throughput TCR immunosequencing, statistical association of individual TCRs with disease status, and machine learning. To decide whether each TCR beta V gene segment behaved as functional or pseudogenic, an earlier analysis of some 570 of the donors relied on high-throughput TCR beta sequencing. Among some 400 genotyped donors of the cohort, an average of around 250,000 unique TCR beta nucleotide sequences was sequenced per donor, of which about 19% were non-productive. Roughly five DR-DQ haplotypes were treated as single units for association and clustering because of strong linkage in the cohort. To study patterns of TCR occurrence, a later analysis re-analyzed previously published TCR beta repertoires from 650 to 750 donors and added high-resolution HLA genotyping. The later analysis used no new phenotypic data to find candidate immune exposures, relying instead on TCR beta sequences and their occurrence across donors. The study profiled the T cell repertoires of approximately 700 subjects by immunosequencing and related them to cytomegalovirus serostatus. The number of donors typed differed by locus, with about 629-630 for A, B, C, DRB1 and DQB1, more than 500 for DQA1, approximately 570 for DPA1, and around 450 for DPB1. The genetic ancestry cluster associated with self-reported Caucasian donors included roughly four fifths of the roughly 380 genotyped donors. Genome-wide SNP genotypes for about 65% of the roughly 670 donors were used in a later genetic analysis, which treated that subset as a discovery cohort. The study aimed to test whether signatures of past pathogen exposure could be identified by cataloging public T cell receptors. All discovery cohort repertoires had been generated on a single sequencing platform. Broader findings and caveats from the paper: V-gene and J-gene trimming of TCR beta chains was associated with a missense DCLRE1C variant in a later genetic analysis, and the association was replicated in an independent cohort. Assigning TCR associations to individual alleles was difficult when HLA alleles, especially DR and DQ, strongly co-occurred. According to a later analysis, parvovirus B19, influenza, CMV and Epstein-Barr virus appeared linked to several top co-occurrence clusters. Compared with the roughly 700-donor mean, donors in an Asian-associated ancestry cluster had fewer N-insertions in productive TCRs, according to a later genetic analysis. While some public TCRs were present in many individuals, most TCR sequences turned up only very rarely across donors. Because HLA typing was unavailable for some donors at each locus, only the typed subset was used in association tests. In a later analysis, around 15,000 TCR beta sequences were associated with specific HLA alleles at a false discovery rate of 0.05. A total of fewer than 200 TCR beta chains were listed by the study as associated with cytomegalovirus. Linkage disequilibrium might explain the correlated functional status among segregating V segments, but an unknown experimental factor could not be excluded. In this cohort, only TCR beta chains were sequenced, and detectable features were limited by the absence of alpha or paired-chain data. Immune exposure information for the cohort was limited to CMV serostatus. An earlier analysis of some 560 of the donors showed that most TCR beta V segments appeared in productive rearrangements either about 87% or about 30% of the time, which broadly matched IMGT annotations. According to a later analysis, TCR association rates differed among HLA loci, with DRB1 alleles showing the most associated TCRs and HLA-C alleles showing the fewest. In vitro tests confirmed that a few of the cytomegalovirus-associated TCR beta chains recognize cytomegalovirus antigens. The authors suggested that the approach could potentially be generalized to other disease states and immunological phenotypes. The 87-base-pair reads could not distinguish some IMGT-functional V segments, including TRBV6-2 and TRBV6-3, so those segments were excluded. In a later analysis, most CMV-associated TCR beta chains were found to appear HLA-restricted, with HLA associations seemingly driven largely by CMV exposure. The classifier was reported to diagnose cytomegalovirus status with high specificity and sensitivity in both the original and validation cohorts. A further reported finding was that TCR beta sequences accurately predicted the HLA-A and HLA-B alleles for most subjects in the first cohort. Roughly uniform sequencing depth across donors was assumed in presence/absence analyses, although this assumption may not hold. A later analysis found that HLA-associated TCR beta chains were more clonally expanded and had lower generation probabilities than equally common non-associated chains. A cluster of highly shared sequence variants was judged likely to be a technical artifact of the sequencing pipeline. Because counts were too low, roughly 16 rarely observed V segments, including chromosome 9 orphons, were excluded from the earlier analysis of several hundred of the donors.

Library creation used the immunoSEQ multiplex PCR assay. The multiplex PCR relied on a mix of 60 forward primers for TCR Vbeta segments and 13 reverse primers for TCR Jbeta segments. The CDR3 region of rearranged TCR beta genes was amplified from genomic DNA with a multiplex PCR assay. The Illumina HiSeq System was used to sequence the amplified TCR beta libraries as 87-base-pair reads. In the original analysis: A later analysis counted about 76 million unique TCR beta chains across the 690 or so repertoires, and 9 million to 14 million of these chains were shared by at least two donors. A nearest-neighbor algorithm error-corrected the raw reads and collapsed the reads into unique sequences, merging closely related sequences to remove PCR and sequencing errors. To assign V, D and J gene segments, CDR3 sequences were aligned to IMGT reference sequences. Each retained sequence needed at least a six-nucleotide match to both a V gene segment and a J gene segment. A rearrangement was called productive if the CDR3 had no stop codons and remained in frame with V and J, and every other rearrangement was called non-productive. CDR3 was defined according to IMGT convention as the region running from the second conserved V-encoded cysteine to the conserved J-encoded phenylalanine. The earlier analysis of about 500 of the donors excluded sequences that lacked an unambiguous match to a single V gene segment. An earlier analysis of 450 to 650 of the donors called V segments functional above 56.7% productive rearrangements and segregating when the between-donor standard deviation exceeded 5%. A statistical classification framework was built for diagnosing cytomegalovirus status from the catalog of TCR beta chain sequences. In a later analysis, V and J genes were assigned by comparing TCR nucleotide sequences against IMGT/GENE-DB human TR gene sequences. The TCRdist pipeline was used in a later analysis to assign CDR3 sequences and most-parsimonious VDJ recombination scenarios. In a later analysis, each TCR beta chain was defined by its CDR3 amino acid sequence together with its V-gene family, and reads without a unique V-gene family were excluded. To address suspected cross-contamination and a sequencing artifact, a later analysis removed approximately 600 highly shared, low-generation-probability nucleotide sequences. A later analysis calculated a clonal expansion index for each public chain from normalized within-repertoire ranks of inferred template counts. Generation probabilities in a later analysis came from a VDJ recombination model fitted to out-of-frame rearrangements, and those results were checked against IGoR. A later analysis scored TCR-TCR, TCR-HLA and TCR-CMV co-occurrence with hypergeometric tests, applying a repertoire-size bias correction to TCR pairs. In a later analysis, false discovery rates were estimated by permuting HLA or CMV assignments 20 times. In a later analysis, co-occurring TCRs were grouped with DBSCAN, and TCRdist sequence similarity was added when clustering was performed within HLA-allele-positive subsets. Repertoires with fewer than 30,000 or more than 120,000 public chains, plus five repertoires with anomalous nucleotide sharing, were excluded from co-occurrence clustering. TCRdb limited this immuneACCESS table to in-frame rearrangements with V and J called. A share of clones is missing; checked studies link under half to unresolved V genes, and the rest is unexplained. V and J calls and clone size are copied from that table; D and trimming were computed from the DNA. The sample table shows about 150,000 clones, and about four fifths are seen once. 6% to 6.5% of the sample lies in the top ten.

A note on this clone: No cognate antigen has been identified for it. The input lacks base qualities; no much larger clone sits a single base away.

Deletion took 0 bases off V and 0 bases off J, with a span of 10 bases between the germline ends. The CDR3 starts with the cysteine, ends with the phenylalanine, and has 16 residues. Only CDR3 DNA is held: 48 bases, read in frame from base 1. The germline V gene specifies SGHRS as CDR1 and YFSETQ as CDR2. The cohort comprised 670 or so healthy bone marrow donors. At the time of sampling, every cohort member was nominally healthy, though immune exposures that went unrecorded were likely present. The donor tested CMV seropositive, placing the donor among the approximately 290 seropositive members of the cohort. Every donor gave a peripheral blood sample, and the peripheral blood mononuclear cells from that sample were used for TCR beta sequencing. The Qiagen DNeasy Blood Extraction Kit was used to extract genomic DNA from the blood cell samples.

The specimen sequenced was PBMCs. This clonotype was sampled from a man in his forties or fifties in good health and CMV-seropositive. The V and J segments used are TRBV5-1 and TRBJ1-5; matching of 5 bases hints at TRBD1 as the D gene. The CDR3 reads as follows: CASSLGGGGSNQPQHF. The DNA sequence follows: TGCGCCAGCAGCTTGGGGGGGGGAGGTAGCAATCAGCCCCAGCATTTT. Reference TRBV5-1 and TRBJ1-5 proteins supply the regions before and after the CDR3; the full variable domain is: KAGVTQTPRYLIKTRGQQVTLSCSPISGHRSVSWYQQTPGQGLQFLFEYFSETQRNKGNFPGRFSGRQFSNSRSEMNVSTLELGDSALYLCASSLGGGGSNQPQHFGDGTRLSIL.